The entry that follows covers one T cell receptor beta chain sequence. This specimen comes from a study of blood T cell repertoires in COVID-19. Study details: Collection of acute and convalescent COVID-19 samples took place in the United States, Italy and Spain. T cells, B-cell-depleted T cells, or PBMCs supplied cDNA or gDNA.

This CDR3 region has 16 residues. Germline V gene data show CDR1 as MNHEY and CDR2 as SMNVEV (reference sequence). V was shortened by 1 base and J by 3 bases, with 14 bases between the two germline ends. Original analysis: Estimation of nucleated cell counts relied on the amplification of reference gene primers. Libraries were prepared by immunoSEQ multiplex PCR; TCRdb keeps only in-frame clonotypes and omits some of them. The V and J calls and clone size are taken from that table; D and trimming were inferred from the DNA. Among 400,000 to 450,000 clones listed, about 87% were seen once. The sequencing sample was made of peripheral blood. The chain has TRBV27 and TRBJ2-3; D is possibly TRBD2 (5 bases). The sequence came from a man aged 18 to 29 with COVID-19, enrolled during active disease. The CDR3 DNA reads as TGTGCCAGCAGTTTATTGGGCGAGGGCGTGACAGATACGCAGTATTTT. It encodes CASSLLGEGVTDTQYF.